A single sample is the source of the 13 T cell receptor beta chains below, sequenced in a study of T-cell memory formation after mild COVID-19. TCRdb re-called the 5' RACE reads with MiXCR, one entry per CDR3 protein. The sample includes about 100,000 distinct CDR3 sequences, 15% to 20% of them seen just once. The sequenced sample was PBMCs or a T cell subset sorted from them (not recorded which). All receptors derive from a man aged 18 to 29 who had mild COVID-19 (a few samples of this study predate the infection). Cell type and time point are not known.

The V call is TRBV7-9, the J call TRBJ2-2, with TRBD1 matching over 12 bases. CDR3 length: 16 amino acids. After removal of 3 bases from V and 5 bases from J, the junction contained 4 bases not matched to a gene. CDR1 and CDR2 from the germline V gene are SEHNR and FQNEAQ (reference sequence). This chain's CDR3 is CASSLGQGAPTGELFF. For the CDR3, the DNA is TGTGCCAGCAGCTTGGGACAGGGGGCGCCGACCGGGGAGCTGTTTTTT.

This chain joins TRBV4-3 and TRBJ1-2; 9 bases are shared with TRBD1. Trimming removed 0 bases from V and 4 bases from J; junction bases left unmatched: 6. Per germline, CDR1 LGHNA and CDR2 YSLEER. This CDR3 contains 16 residues. DNA of the CDR3: TGCGCCAGCAGCCAAGACCGGGACAGGGTTATCTATGGCTACACCTTC. This encodes CASSQDRDRVIYGYTF.

This clonotype was found a few times. The rearrangement links TRBV11-2 to TRBJ2-5; 9 bases fit TRBD2. Germline assignment: CDR1 SGHAT and CDR2 FQNNGV. This CDR3 is built from 15 residues. V gave up 1 base and J gave up 6 bases; unmatched junction bases: 6. Here the CDR3 reads CASSLVAGGPKTQYF. The CDR3 DNA is TGTGCCAGCAGCTTAGTTGCGGGGGGGCCGAAGACCCAGTACTTC.

This chain links TRBV7-2 with TRBJ1-5; no definite D call. The CDR3 contains 14 residues. Germline V gives CDR1 SGHTA, CDR2 FQGNSA. V was cut by 5 bases and J by 5 bases, with 13 bases left in between. CDR3: CASSLRRIHQPQHF. Here the CDR3 DNA reads TGTGCCAGCAGCCTGCGGAGGATTCATCAGCCCCAGCATTTT.

The J gene is TRBJ2-5, the V gene TRBV6-6, with D unclear. This CDR3 has 14 residues. V shed 2 bases and J shed 5 bases, with 12 bases lying between them. Germline CDR1 is MNHNY and CDR2 is SVGAGI (reference sequence). CDR3 amino acids: CASSYARGFETQYF. CDR3 sequence (DNA): TGTGCCAGCAGTTACGCTAGAGGATTCGAGACCCAGTACTTC.

The V gene is TRBV11-2, the J gene TRBJ1-2; possibly TRBD1 for D (5 bases). In germline, CDR1 is SGHAT, CDR2 FQNNGV. V lost 3 bases to trimming and J lost 3 bases, with 8 bases between them. This CDR3 has 13 residues. Here the CDR3 reads CASSLGGDYGYTF. As DNA, the CDR3 is TGTGCCAGCAGCTTGGGGGGTGACTATGGCTACACCTTC.

The CDR3 is CATSDWTRGGLTDTQYF. The CDR3 DNA reads as TGTGCCACCAGTGACTGGACCCGGGGGGGTTTGACAGATACGCAGTATTTT. This chain links TRBV24-1 with TRBJ2-3; 8 nucleotides agree with TRBD2. This CDR3 comprises 17 residues. Germline CDR1 and CDR2: KGHDR and SFDVKD. V lost 4 bases, J lost 3 bases, and 11 bases stayed unmatched.

This sequence joins TRBV28 and TRBJ2-7, with 7 nucleotides matching TRBD1. Looked up from germline, CDR1 is MDHEN and CDR2 is SYDVKM. Losses at the gene ends were 4 bases for V and 2 bases for J; bases not matched to a gene: 8. CDR3 length equals 15 residues. The CDR3 region is CASSSPTGYPYEQYV. CDR3 in DNA: TGTGCCAGCAGTTCCCCGACAGGGTACCCCTACGAGCAGTACGTC.

This clonotype was recorded a few times. The rearrangement joins TRBV19 to TRBJ2-2, with 7 bases lining up with TRBD2. Germline CDR1 LNHDA, CDR2 SQIVND (reference sequence). The V segment lost 3 bases and the J segment 3 bases; nucleotides outside the gene matches: 13. This CDR3 is 18 amino acids long. CDR3 protein: CASSIKKGLAEDTGELFF. The CDR3 DNA reads as TGTGCCAGTAGTATTAAGAAAGGCCTAGCGGAAGACACCGGGGAGCTGTTTTTT.

This clonotype was seen more than once but under ten times. The chain uses TRBV12-3 or TRBV12-4 and TRBJ2-1, with a tentative D call TRBD2 (6 bases). The CDR3 is 12 residues long. Trimming shortened V by 3 bases and J by 10 bases, and 10 bases separated the two germline ends. CDR3: CASSFSRGEQFF. DNA for the CDR3: TGTGCCAGCAGTTTTTCCCGGGGGGAGCAGTTCTTC.

This clonotype was counted a few times. The chain is built from TRBV10-3 and TRBJ1-1; 8 bases are a match to TRBD1. Unmatched junction bases numbered 4, after V lost 9 bases and J lost 4 bases. The CDR3 consists of 12 residues. In germline, CDR1 is ENHRY, CDR2 SYGVKD. The CDR3 region has the DNA TGTGCCATTCAGGGGGCAGGCACTGAAGCTTTCTTT. Its translation: CAIQGAGTEAFF.

This clonotype was recorded a few times. The chain carries TRBV3-1 and TRBJ2-2; 7 bases line up with TRBD2. This CDR3 comprises 15 residues. Germline CDR1 and CDR2: LGHDT and YNNKEL (reference sequence). V was pared by 2 bases and J by 4 bases, with 4 bases of the junction left unmatched. CDR3 nucleotide sequence: TGTGCCAGCAGCCAACGGCTAGCGGCCACCGGGGAGCTGTTTTTT. It translates to CASSQRLAATGELFF.

The rearrangement joins TRBV3-1 to TRBJ2-2, with a possible D match to TRBD2 (6 bases). V dropped 7 bases and J dropped 1 base, with 10 bases sitting between them. The CDR3 has 14 residues. The germline CDR1 and CDR2 sequences are LGHDT and YNNKEL (reference sequence). The DNA for the CDR3 is TGTGCCAGCAACCTGGGACTGAACACCGGGGAGCTGTTTTTT. Translation: CASNLGLNTGELFF. Looking up the rest from reference TRBV3-1 and TRBJ2-2 gives the full variable domain: DTAVSQTPKYLVTQMGNDKSIKCEQNLGHDTMYWYKQDSKKFLKIMFSYNNKELIINETVPNRFSPKSPDKAHLNLHINSLELGDSAVYFCASNLGLNTGELFFGEGSRLTVL.